This record concerns one T cell receptor (beta chain) sequence. It has no known antigen specificity. No base quality information exists; no much larger clone differs at one position. TCRbeta CDR3 regions were amplified from genomic DNA by means of the immunoSEQ Assay, a bias-controlled multiplex PCR. The authors' analysis ran thus. Nucleated cell counts per sample were estimated from amplification of reference gene primers within the assay. Sequence reads were collapsed and filtered to measure the absolute abundance of every unique TCRbeta CDR3 rearrangement. For each sample, productive Simpson clonality was calculated as the square root of Simpson's diversity index over productive rearrangements. Here the immuneACCESS table is served through TCRdb, limited to in-frame sequences with V and J called. Missing clones are a known gap in these copies; in checked studies unresolved V genes cover under half, and the rest lacks a known reason. V and J calls and clone size are as listed in that table; D and trimming were resolved from the DNA. The sample table shows 300,000 to 350,000 clones, and around nine tenths are seen once. The ten largest clones take up approximately 0.93% of the sample.

Enrolling through a virtual design, the prospective study's participants ranged in age from about 18 to 89 years and lived across 24 United States geographic areas. In the prospective study, cohorts were assigned on the basis of participant-reported clinical history obtained from a screening survey and a study questionnaire. A participant counted as exposed if, within 2 weeks of entering the study, that participant had been in contact with someone who had a PCR-confirmed or clinician-diagnosed COVID-19 case. Mobile phlebotomists in the prospective study collected whole blood, serum and a nasopharyngeal or oropharyngeal swab from every participant. Additional blood draws and questionnaires over an approximately 2-month period could optionally be provided by prospective study participants. Before DNA extraction, blood samples from the prospective study were shipped at room temperature or frozen.

The data belong to a study of blood T cell repertoires in COVID-19 (dated by TCRdb to about 2020). For the study in its entirety: Collaborator samples came from the United States, Italy and Spain and covered acute and convalescent phases of COVID-19. The prospective study material was composed of cDNA or gDNA derived from T cells, B-cell-depleted T cells, or PBMCs. Deeply sampled blood TCRbeta repertoires from subjects exposed to, actively infected with, or recovered from COVID-19 were included in the dataset. The repertoires were made available in a free public database intended to serve as a resource for research on the immune response to SARS-CoV-2. Samples were obtained from the ongoing ImmuneRACE study (first 160 participants) and from about 1,300 subjects provided by 6 global collaborators. A de-identified subject ID, COVID-19 status, age in years and sex were almost always included in the sample metadata. HLA class I and class II types, where available, came from metadata supplied by the sample provider rather than from assay-based typing.

Summary of the overall study and its limitations: The quantity of clinical and demographic metadata differed by source and by participant and was supplied without curation.

The origin of this receptor is a woman between 25 and 40 years old who had been exposed to COVID-19. Sequenced input: PBMCs or T cells enriched from blood (not recorded which).

The sequence in DNA is TGTGCCAGTAGTCTAGCGGGAGACTACGAGCAGTACTTC. Its translation reads: CASSLAGDYEQYF. This sequence uses TRBV19 and TRBJ2-7, with 10 bases aligning to TRBD2. The CDR3 sequence holds 13 residues, the cysteine and phenylalanine included. The read is trimmed to its CDR3 DNA, 39 bases read in frame from base 1. CDR1 and CDR2, looked up from the germline V gene (reference sequence), are LNHDA and SQIVND. The junction shows trimming of 5 bases on V and 3 bases on J, and the gene matches do not reach 1 base of it.